This TCR beta chain emerged from a study of cytomegalovirus exposure and HLA in healthy donors. Overall study findings and caveats: One variant, a missense change in DCLRE1C, was linked in a later analysis to TCR beta V- and J-gene trimming.

The PCR used 60 Vbeta and 13 Jbeta primers. Libraries were prepared by immunoSEQ multiplex PCR; TCRdb keeps only in-frame clonotypes and omits some of them. This table holds around 120,000 clones, about two thirds found once. As concerns this clone: Its specificity is not known.

CDR1 is SQVTM, CDR2 ANQGSEA, per germline. Trimming stripped 6 bases from V and 6 bases from J, with 11 bases between. This CDR3 spans 11 amino acids. This sequence was found in a woman in her thirties or forties in good health and CMV-seropositive. V usage is TRBV29-1 and J usage is TRBJ1-1; D perhaps matches TRBD1 (6 bases). The sequencing input was PBMCs. The CDR3 nucleotides are TGCAGCGTAAGAGGGGGTTCTGAAGCTTTCTTT. It yields the protein CSVRGGSEAFF.